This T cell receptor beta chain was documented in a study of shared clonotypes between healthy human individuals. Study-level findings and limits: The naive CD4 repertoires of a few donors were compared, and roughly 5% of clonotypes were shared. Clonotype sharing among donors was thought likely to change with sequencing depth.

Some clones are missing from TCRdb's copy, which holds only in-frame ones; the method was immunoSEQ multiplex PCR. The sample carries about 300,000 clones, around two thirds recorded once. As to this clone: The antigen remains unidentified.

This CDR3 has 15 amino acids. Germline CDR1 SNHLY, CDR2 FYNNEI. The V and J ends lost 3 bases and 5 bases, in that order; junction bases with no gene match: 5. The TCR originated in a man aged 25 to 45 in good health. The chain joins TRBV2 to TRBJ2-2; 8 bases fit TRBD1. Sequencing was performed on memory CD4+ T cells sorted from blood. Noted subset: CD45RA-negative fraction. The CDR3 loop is CASSDRTGTTGELFF. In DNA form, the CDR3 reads TGTGCCAGCAGTGACAGGACAGGGACGACCGGGGAGCTGTTTTTT.